A selection of T cell receptor beta chains follows, all from one sample in a study of CD4 T cells in relation to SARS-CoV-2 and coronaviruses. Sequencing was performed with immunoSEQ multiplex PCR; in TCRdb, only in-frame clones are kept and a portion is missing. Among more than 20,000 clones listed, about 70% were seen once. Antigens for these TCRs are unknown. Sequenced sample: CD4+ T cells from PBMCs, cultured in vitro. The receptors derive from a human donor in good health. The CDR3 runs from the conserved cysteine through the conserved F or W. The D gene is left open where the match is weak. Clone sizes are given selectively: once, few, many, or a class where the clone is expanded.

V gene: TRBV12-5
D gene: -
J gene: TRBJ2-3
clone size: once
CDR3 DNA: TGTGCTAGTGGTGGAGTTGTTGGCACAGATACGCAGTATTTT
CDR3 protein: CASGGVVGTDTQYF

V gene: TRBV4-1
D gene: TRBD2
J gene: TRBJ2-2
clone size: few
CDR3 DNA: TGCGCCAGCAGCCAAGGGGCTTTAGCGGGAACGGGGGAGCTGTTTTTT
CDR3 protein: CASSQGALAGTGELFF

V gene: TRBV5-8
D gene: -
J gene: TRBJ2-5
clone size: -
CDR3 DNA: TGTGCCAGCAGCTTGAAACAGTACCAAGAGACCCAGTACTTC
CDR3 protein: CASSLKQYQETQYF

V gene: TRBV19
D gene: TRBD1
J gene: TRBJ2-5
clone size: -
CDR3 DNA: TGTGCCAGTAGTTCCGGGACAGGGGGACAAGAGACCCAGTACTTC
CDR3 protein: CASSSGTGGQETQYF

V gene: TRBV2
D gene: TRBD1
J gene: TRBJ2-7
clone size: -
CDR3 DNA: TGTGCCAGCAGTCGGACAGGGCCGGGTCCCTACGAGCAGTACTTC
CDR3 protein: CASSRTGPGPYEQYF

V gene: TRBV5-1
D gene: -
J gene: TRBJ2-5
clone size: few
CDR3 DNA: TGCGCCAGCAGCAGAAAGGACAGGGAGGGAGAGACCCAGTACTTC
CDR3 protein: CASSRKDREGETQYF

V gene: TRBV19
D gene: -
J gene: TRBJ2-5
clone size: -
CDR3 DNA: TGTGCCAGTAGTATGGGGGCCCAAGAGACCCAGTACTTC
CDR3 protein: CASSMGAQETQYF

V gene: TRBV7-2
D gene: -
J gene: TRBJ1-1
clone size: few
CDR3 DNA: TGTGCCAGCAGCAACCACATGAACACTGAAGCTTTCTTT
CDR3 protein: CASSNHMNTEAFF

V gene: TRBV5-1
D gene: TRBD2
J gene: TRBJ2-7
clone size: -
CDR3 DNA: TGCGCCAGCAGCTTGGAGTGGCGGGAGGGCAAGGAGCAGTACTTC
CDR3 protein: CASSLEWREGKEQYF

V gene: TRBV2
D gene: TRBD2
J gene: TRBJ2-2
clone size: -
CDR3 DNA: TGTGCCTGCCAGCGGAGCGGGGGCACCGGGGAGCTGTTTTTT
CDR3 protein: CACQRSGGTGELFF

V gene: TRBV28
D gene: -
J gene: TRBJ1-1
clone size: once
CDR3 DNA: TGTGCCAGCAGTATGGGTTACACTGAAGCTTTCTTT
CDR3 protein: CASSMGYTEAFF

V gene: TRBV27
D gene: TRBD1
J gene: TRBJ2-7
clone size: -
CDR3 DNA: TGTGCCAGCAGTGGCCGGACAGGGGTCTCCTACGAGCAGTACTTC
CDR3 protein: CASSGRTGVSYEQYF

V gene: TRBV7-9
D gene: TRBD2
J gene: TRBJ2-4
clone size: -
CDR3 DNA: TGTGCCAGCAGCTCCCTCGGGCGGGAGAAGGGCATTCAGTACTTC
CDR3 protein: CASSSLGREKGIQYF

V gene: TRBV12-3/TRBV12-4
D gene: -
J gene: TRBJ1-3
clone size: -
CDR3 DNA: TGTGCCAGCAGTTTCCCAACTGGAAACACCATATATTTT
CDR3 protein: CASSFPTGNTIYF

V gene: TRBV28
D gene: -
J gene: TRBJ2-5
clone size: -
CDR3 DNA: TGTGCCAGCAGACGCGGGGTCCAAGAGACCCAGTACTTC
CDR3 protein: CASRRGVQETQYF

V gene: TRBV5-5
D gene: -
J gene: TRBJ2-1
clone size: -
CDR3 DNA: TGTGCCAGCAGCTTTGTAGGTAGGGAGCAGTTCTTC
CDR3 protein: CASSFVGREQFF

V gene: TRBV12-3/TRBV12-4
D gene: -
J gene: TRBJ2-1
clone size: -
CDR3 DNA: TGTGCCAGCAGTTTAGGGGACTACAATGAGCAGTTCTTC
CDR3 protein: CASSLGDYNEQFF

V gene: TRBV7-9
D gene: -
J gene: TRBJ1-2
clone size: -
CDR3 DNA: TGTGCCAGCAGCTTAGCGACGGCAAATGGCTACACCTTC
CDR3 protein: CASSLATANGYTF

V gene: TRBV11-2
D gene: TRBD2
J gene: TRBJ2-1
clone size: -
CDR3 DNA: TGTGCCAGCACCCCCTCGAGGCTAGCGGGAGTGAATGAGCAGTTCTTC
CDR3 protein: CASTPSRLAGVNEQFF

V gene: TRBV13
D gene: TRBD1
J gene: TRBJ1-1
clone size: -
CDR3 DNA: TGTGCCAGCGCCGGGCGAGGCAGGGGGCTCATTATTGAAGCTTTCTTT
CDR3 protein: CASAGRGRGLIIEAFF

V gene: TRBV6-2/TRBV6-3
D gene: -
J gene: TRBJ1-1
clone size: -
CDR3 DNA: TGTGCCAGCAGTTACATTTTGGAGCCCGGGGAGAGAGACCATGAAGCTTTCTTT
CDR3 protein: CASSYILEPGERDHEAFF

V gene: TRBV2
D gene: -
J gene: TRBJ2-1
clone size: -
CDR3 DNA: TGTGCCAGCAGGGCGCTCGGGGTTCCCCACAATGAGCAGTTCTTC
CDR3 protein: CASRALGVPHNEQFF

V gene: TRBV5-1
D gene: -
J gene: TRBJ2-1
clone size: -
CDR3 DNA: TGCGCCAGCAGCCCGGAGGGCAATGAGCAGTTCTTC
CDR3 protein: CASSPEGNEQFF

V gene: TRBV2
D gene: -
J gene: TRBJ1-1
clone size: -
CDR3 DNA: TGTGCCAGCAGTGAAGCGGTGGTGGTCACTGAAGCTTTCTTT
CDR3 protein: CASSEAVVVTEAFF

V gene: TRBV2
D gene: -
J gene: TRBJ1-6
clone size: few
CDR3 DNA: TGTGCCAGCAGTACCGCCCCCACGGCCTATAATTCACCCCTCCACTTT
CDR3 protein: CASSTAPTAYNSPLHF

V gene: TRBV14
D gene: -
J gene: TRBJ1-1
clone size: -
CDR3 DNA: TGTGCCAGCAGCCTCCGGGCCAGGAACACTGAAGCTTTCTTT
CDR3 protein: CASSLRARNTEAFF

V gene: TRBV5-1
D gene: -
J gene: TRBJ2-3
clone size: -
CDR3 DNA: TGCGCCAGCAGCTTTCGCGGGAAGCCAGATACGCAGTATTTT
CDR3 protein: CASSFRGKPDTQYF

V gene: TRBV4-3
D gene: TRBD2
J gene: TRBJ2-1
clone size: -
CDR3 DNA: TGCGCCAGCAGCCAAGAGTCGGGAGGGCCCCTAAGGGAGCAGTTCTTC
CDR3 protein: CASSQESGGPLREQFF

V gene: TRBV7-9
D gene: -
J gene: TRBJ1-1
clone size: -
CDR3 DNA: TGTGCCAGCACCCGGCAGGACGGGTTTCCAACTGAAGCTTTCTTT
CDR3 protein: CASTRQDGFPTEAFF

V gene: TRBV19
D gene: TRBD1
J gene: TRBJ2-5
clone size: -
CDR3 DNA: TGTGCCAGTAGTAAACGGGACAGTGGGGCGTACCAAGAGACCCAGTACTTC
CDR3 protein: CASSKRDSGAYQETQYF

V gene: TRBV6-5
D gene: -
J gene: TRBJ1-4
clone size: -
CDR3 DNA: TGTGCCAGCAGTCGGACAGCAACTAATGAAAAACTGTTTTTT
CDR3 protein: CASSRTATNEKLFF

V gene: TRBV19
D gene: TRBD1
J gene: TRBJ1-4
clone size: once
CDR3 DNA: TGTGCCAGTTCGGTGACAGGGTCTGAAAAACTGTTTTTT
CDR3 protein: CASSVTGSEKLFF

V gene: TRBV7-2
D gene: TRBD2
J gene: TRBJ2-3
clone size: -
CDR3 DNA: TGTGCCAGCAGCCCGGGGACTAGCGGGGGCTACGTCCCGCAGTATTTT
CDR3 protein: CASSPGTSGGYVPQYF

V gene: TRBV5-1
D gene: TRBD1
J gene: TRBJ2-5
clone size: once
CDR3 DNA: TGCGCCAGCAGCTTTGGACCGGGACAGGGGGGAGGAGAGACCCAGTACTTC
CDR3 protein: CASSFGPGQGGGETQYF

V gene: TRBV7-9
D gene: -
J gene: TRBJ2-4
clone size: few
CDR3 DNA: TGTGCCACCCAAATTTGGGACCTAGCCAAAAACATTCAGTACTTC
CDR3 protein: CATQIWDLAKNIQYF

V gene: TRBV2
D gene: TRBD2
J gene: TRBJ2-5
clone size: -
CDR3 DNA: TGTGCCAGCAGAGGCGGACTAGCCCAAGAGACCCAGTACTTC
CDR3 protein: CASRGGLAQETQYF

V gene: TRBV6-5
D gene: -
J gene: TRBJ2-5
clone size: -
CDR3 DNA: TGTGCCAGCAGTTACACGTTTTCAGGGACCCAGTACTTC
CDR3 protein: CASSYTFSGTQYF

V gene: TRBV7-3
D gene: TRBD1
J gene: TRBJ2-5
clone size: -
CDR3 DNA: TGTGCCAGCAGCTGGACAGGGGGCCAAGAGACCCAGTACTTC
CDR3 protein: CASSWTGGQETQYF

V gene: TRBV9
D gene: -
J gene: TRBJ1-3
clone size: -
CDR3 DNA: TGTGCCAGCAGCGGTGCGACGGTCTCTGGAAACACCATATATTTT
CDR3 protein: CASSGATVSGNTIYF